Below, 4 T cell receptor beta chains from the same sample are listed, as sequenced in a study of regulatory and conventional T cells in RAG deficiency. The sorted conventional CD4+ T cells were CD25-low and CD127-high, with genomic DNA sequenced. The assay was immunoSEQ multiplex PCR, and TCRdb's table has in-frame clones only and misses some. The repertoire holds approximately 28,000 clones, with about 95% as singletons. These same records also appear under a second study, on regulatory T cells. That source notes: Primers: 52 TRBV forward and 13 TRBJ reverse.

Sequencing input: CD25- CD4+ T cells sorted from blood. The receptors were sampled from a human donor in good health.

The chain links TRBV5-1 to TRBJ2-3, with 13 bases fitting TRBD2. V lost 4 bases, J lost 5 bases, and 10 bases stayed unmatched. The CDR3 length is 17 residues. The V gene's germline CDR1 is SGHRS and CDR2 YFSETQ. This CDR3 reads CASSTQRLAGGGDTQYF. CDR3 nucleotides: TGCGCCAGCAGCACCCAAAGACTAGCGGGGGGTGGAGATACGCAGTATTTT.

This chain joins TRBV7-2 and TRBJ1-6; D may be TRBD1 (6 bases). Trimming removed 1 base from V and 7 bases from J, with 11 bases in between. The CDR3 has 15 residues. Germline CDR1 reads SGHTA; CDR2 reads FQGNSA. The CDR3 DNA reads as TGTGCCAGCAGCTTAGGGGGGCCCCCCAATTCACCCCTCCACTTT. Translated: CASSLGGPPNSPLHF.

The V gene is TRBV4-2, the J gene TRBJ2-2; the match to TRBD2 covers 10 bases. The CDR3 sequence is 16 residues long. Germline CDR1 LGHNA, CDR2 YNFKEQ. The V gene end was trimmed by 4 bases and the J gene end by 7 bases; junction bases not matched to a gene: 9. CDR3 sequence reads: CASSRGSGGKGGELFF. In nucleotides, the CDR3 is TGTGCCAGCAGCCGAGGTAGCGGGGGGAAGGGCGGGGAGCTGTTTTTT.

The chain joins TRBV5-1 to TRBJ1-4, with D unclear. The germline V gene has CDR1 SGHRS and CDR2 YFSETQ. The germline V and J ends were trimmed by 2 bases and 6 bases, with 14 bases remaining between them. The CDR3 extends over 15 amino acids. The CDR3 reads CASSFSRDSHEKLFF. CDR3 DNA sequence: TGCGCCAGCAGCTTCAGTCGGGATAGCCATGAAAAACTGTTTTTT.